The source of this TCR beta chain is a study of T cells in Graves' hyperthyroidism and ophthalmopathy. After removal of 6 bases from V and 9 bases from J, the junction contained 10 bases not matched to a gene. Germline CDR1 LNHDA, CDR2 SQIVND (reference sequence). The CDR3 extends over 13 amino acids. TCR beta CDR3 region amplification was performed from RNA transcripts. A set of HTBI primers served as the primers for a first-round RT-PCR of the TCR CDR3. TCRdb reanalysed the multiplex PCR reads using MiXCR and keeps one entry per CDR3 protein. The table includes 300,000 or so distinct CDR3 sequences, over 15% detected once.

Specimen: blood. This rearrangement joins TRBV19 to TRBJ2-7; 8 nucleotides align to TRBD2. The receptor's source is a woman aged 55-70 years with Graves' ophthalmopathy. CDR3: CASSPGRGVGQYF. The CDR3 DNA is TGTGCCAGTAGCCCCGGGAGGGGGGTTGGGCAGTACTTC.